These T cell receptor beta chains were read from a single sample in a study of early stage breast cancer tumors. The assay was immunoSEQ multiplex PCR, and TCRdb's table has in-frame clones only and misses some. This table holds 25,000 to 30,000 clones, 75% to 85% found once. Sequencing used blood. The receptor set was obtained from a person in their 60s with breast cancer. Each CDR3 is given with its conserved first and last residue. Each record gives: V gene, D gene, clone size, J gene, CDR3 protein, CDR3 DNA. A D gene is named only where the DNA matches it firmly. Some rows have no size entry. The others give once, few or many, or a class for an expanded clone.

V gene: TRBV4-1
D gene: NA
clone size: NA
J gene: TRBJ2-1
CDR3 protein: CASSQVVWGLAEQFF
CDR3 DNA: TGCGCCAGCAGCCAAGTCGTTTGGGGTCTAGCGGAGCAGTTCTTC

V gene: TRBV19
D gene: TRBD1
clone size: NA
J gene: TRBJ2-7
CDR3 protein: CASSFRGQGERYF
CDR3 DNA: TGTGCCAGTAGTTTTCGAGGACAGGGGGAACGGTACTTC

V gene: TRBV4-2
D gene: TRBD1
clone size: few
J gene: TRBJ2-1
CDR3 protein: CASSRDRRSYNEQFF
CDR3 DNA: TGTGCCAGCAGCCGGGACAGGAGATCCTACAATGAGCAGTTCTTC

V gene: TRBV9
D gene: NA
clone size: NA
J gene: TRBJ1-1
CDR3 protein: CASSVVSGFGEAFF
CDR3 DNA: TGTGCCAGCAGCGTTGTCTCAGGGTTCGGTGAAGCTTTCTTT

V gene: TRBV5-4
D gene: NA
clone size: NA
J gene: TRBJ2-5
CDR3 protein: CASSLSLGGGETQYF
CDR3 DNA: TGTGCCAGCAGCTTGAGTTTGGGTGGAGGAGAGACCCAGTACTTC

V gene: TRBV7-2
D gene: NA
clone size: NA
J gene: TRBJ1-1
CDR3 protein: CASSFSGDTEAFF
CDR3 DNA: TGTGCCAGCAGCTTTTCAGGGGACACTGAAGCTTTCTTT

V gene: TRBV30
D gene: TRBD1
clone size: NA
J gene: TRBJ1-5
CDR3 protein: CAWSAGQPAGGPQHF
CDR3 DNA: TGTGCCTGGAGTGCGGGACAGCCAGCGGGGGGGCCCCAGCATTTT

V gene: TRBV9
D gene: TRBD1
clone size: NA
J gene: TRBJ2-3
CDR3 protein: CASSPGTGRTDTQYF
CDR3 DNA: TGTGCCAGCAGCCCAGGGACAGGGAGAACAGATACGCAGTATTTT

V gene: TRBV7-9
D gene: TRBD1
clone size: NA
J gene: TRBJ1-1
CDR3 protein: CASSLTQGVAEAFF
CDR3 DNA: TGTGCCAGCAGCTTAACCCAGGGGGTGGCTGAAGCTTTCTTT

V gene: TRBV4-3
D gene: TRBD2
clone size: once
J gene: TRBJ2-2
CDR3 protein: CASSPVASSGRANTGELFF
CDR3 DNA: TGCGCCAGCAGCCCGGTAGCTTCCTCCGGGAGGGCGAACACCGGGGAGCTGTTTTTT

V gene: TRBV6-1
D gene: TRBD1
clone size: NA
J gene: TRBJ2-7
CDR3 protein: CASSLTGRSYEQYF
CDR3 DNA: TGTGCCAGCAGCTTGACAGGGCGATCCTACGAGCAGTACTTC

V gene: TRBV6-6
D gene: NA
clone size: NA
J gene: TRBJ2-1
CDR3 protein: CASSLLADEQFF
CDR3 DNA: TGTGCCAGCAGCCTCCTGGCGGATGAGCAGTTCTTC

V gene: TRBV30
D gene: TRBD1
clone size: NA
J gene: TRBJ2-7
CDR3 protein: CASRTGYADEQYF
CDR3 DNA: TGTGCCTCCAGGACAGGGTACGCCGACGAGCAGTACTTC

V gene: TRBV30
D gene: TRBD2
clone size: NA
J gene: TRBJ2-5
CDR3 protein: CAWSVFRGREEETQYF
CDR3 DNA: TGTGCCTGGAGTGTATTTCGCGGGAGGGAGGAAGAGACCCAGTACTTC

V gene: TRBV4-3
D gene: NA
clone size: NA
J gene: TRBJ2-7
CDR3 protein: CASSQALTGLNYEQYF
CDR3 DNA: TGCGCCAGCAGCCAAGCACTAACGGGACTCAACTACGAGCAGTACTTC

V gene: TRBV18
D gene: NA
clone size: NA
J gene: TRBJ2-5
CDR3 protein: CASSPAPGNQETQYF
CDR3 DNA: TGTGCCAGCTCACCCGCCCCGGGGAACCAAGAGACCCAGTACTTC

V gene: TRBV2
D gene: TRBD2
clone size: NA
J gene: TRBJ2-1
CDR3 protein: CASRGAGGPSYNEQFF
CDR3 DNA: TGTGCCAGCAGGGGAGCGGGAGGGCCCTCCTACAATGAGCAGTTCTTC

V gene: TRBV27
D gene: TRBD1
clone size: NA
J gene: TRBJ1-2
CDR3 protein: CASSPTWAGGYGYTF
CDR3 DNA: TGTGCCAGCAGTCCTACCTGGGCAGGGGGCTATGGCTACACCTTC

V gene: TRBV19
D gene: TRBD1
clone size: NA
J gene: TRBJ2-2
CDR3 protein: CASSPLRGQGPGELFF
CDR3 DNA: TGTGCCAGTAGTCCGTTAAGGGGACAGGGCCCCGGGGAGCTGTTTTTT

V gene: TRBV29-1
D gene: NA
clone size: NA
J gene: TRBJ1-4
CDR3 protein: CSVGLGRREKLFF
CDR3 DNA: TGCAGCGTGGGTTTAGGGAGACGTGAAAAACTGTTTTTT

V gene: TRBV5-4
D gene: TRBD1
clone size: NA
J gene: TRBJ1-4
CDR3 protein: CASSISGTGVEKLFF
CDR3 DNA: TGTGCCAGCAGTATTTCCGGGACAGGGGTTGAAAAACTGTTTTTT

V gene: TRBV18
D gene: NA
clone size: few
J gene: TRBJ2-1
CDR3 protein: CASSPALAGTGYNEQFF
CDR3 DNA: TGTGCCAGCTCACCAGCGCTCGCCGGGACTGGTTACAATGAGCAGTTCTTC

V gene: TRBV4-3
D gene: NA
clone size: NA
J gene: TRBJ1-1
CDR3 protein: CASSQETGWGEAFF
CDR3 DNA: TGCGCCAGCAGCCAAGAGACAGGATGGGGTGAAGCTTTCTTT

V gene: TRBV25-1
D gene: TRBD1
clone size: NA
J gene: TRBJ2-4
CDR3 protein: CASSEWGGQGGNIQYF
CDR3 DNA: TGTGCCAGCAGTGAATGGGGAGGACAGGGAGGAAACATTCAGTACTTC

V gene: TRBV7-9
D gene: TRBD1
clone size: NA
J gene: TRBJ1-2
CDR3 protein: CASSSRDRWAFGYGYTF
CDR3 DNA: TGTGCCAGCAGCTCCCGGGACAGGTGGGCATTCGGGTATGGCTACACCTTC

V gene: TRBV11-2
D gene: NA
clone size: NA
J gene: TRBJ2-2
CDR3 protein: CASSLDRPGELFF
CDR3 DNA: TGTGCCAGCAGCTTAGACAGGCCCGGGGAGCTGTTTTTT

V gene: TRBV29-1
D gene: NA
clone size: NA
J gene: TRBJ1-2
CDR3 protein: CSVPGFGYGYTF
CDR3 DNA: TGCAGCGTTCCAGGTTTCGGCTATGGCTACACCTTC

V gene: TRBV5-1
D gene: TRBD1
clone size: NA
J gene: TRBJ2-5
CDR3 protein: CASSTAVTGGSQETQYF
CDR3 DNA: TGCGCCAGCAGCACCGCCGTGACAGGGGGAAGTCAAGAGACCCAGTACTTC

V gene: TRBV2
D gene: NA
clone size: NA
J gene: TRBJ2-7
CDR3 protein: CASSPRDAGINYEQYF
CDR3 DNA: TGTGCCAGCAGCCCCCGGGACGCGGGGATTAACTACGAGCAGTACTTC

V gene: TRBV7-9
D gene: NA
clone size: NA
J gene: TRBJ2-7
CDR3 protein: CASSPSTDTSAYEQYF
CDR3 DNA: TGCGCCAGCAGCCCCAGCACGGACACATCAGCCTACGAGCAGTACTTC

V gene: TRBV7-9
D gene: TRBD1
clone size: NA
J gene: TRBJ2-7
CDR3 protein: CASSPMPGTGFYEQYF
CDR3 DNA: TGTGCCAGCAGCCCAATGCCCGGGACAGGATTTTACGAGCAGTACTTC

V gene: TRBV5-1
D gene: TRBD2
clone size: NA
J gene: TRBJ2-7
CDR3 protein: CASSLALAGGYEQYF
CDR3 DNA: TGCGCCAGCAGCTTGGCGTTAGCGGGAGGCTACGAGCAGTACTTC

V gene: TRBV9
D gene: TRBD2
clone size: few
J gene: TRBJ2-1
CDR3 protein: CASSVEAPGGNEQFF
CDR3 DNA: TGTGCCAGCAGCGTAGAGGCCCCCGGGGGGAATGAGCAGTTCTTC

V gene: TRBV7-2
D gene: TRBD2
clone size: NA
J gene: TRBJ2-7
CDR3 protein: CASSLRAGDEQYF
CDR3 DNA: TGTGCCAGCAGCTTAAGGGCGGGGGACGAGCAGTACTTC

V gene: TRBV2
D gene: TRBD1
clone size: few
J gene: TRBJ1-5
CDR3 protein: CASSPGTVSNQPQHF
CDR3 DNA: TGTGCCAGCAGCCCCGGGACAGTAAGCAATCAGCCCCAGCATTTT

V gene: TRBV7-8
D gene: NA
clone size: NA
J gene: TRBJ1-1
CDR3 protein: CASSLGGTTEAFF
CDR3 DNA: TGTGCCAGCAGCTTAGGCGGGACCACTGAAGCTTTCTTT

V gene: TRBV27
D gene: NA
clone size: once
J gene: TRBJ2-1
CDR3 protein: CASSFLTGSYNEQFF
CDR3 DNA: TGTGCCAGCAGTTTTCTGACAGGCTCCTACAATGAGCAGTTCTTC

V gene: TRBV25-1
D gene: NA
clone size: NA
J gene: TRBJ1-5
CDR3 protein: CASSEFGGNQPQHF
CDR3 DNA: TGTGCCAGCAGTGAATTCGGAGGGAATCAGCCCCAGCATTTT

V gene: TRBV7-9
D gene: NA
clone size: few
J gene: TRBJ2-5
CDR3 protein: CASSLGGSQETQYF
CDR3 DNA: TGTGCCAGCAGCTTAGGCGGTTCCCAAGAGACCCAGTACTTC

V gene: TRBV2
D gene: TRBD1
clone size: NA
J gene: TRBJ1-2
CDR3 protein: CASTQGDYGYTF
CDR3 DNA: TGTGCCAGCACCCAGGGGGACTATGGCTACACCTTC

V gene: TRBV4-3
D gene: NA
clone size: NA
J gene: TRBJ1-2
CDR3 protein: CASSQDTAVYGYTF
CDR3 DNA: TGCGCCAGCAGCCAAGATACGGCGGTCTATGGCTACACCTTC

V gene: TRBV7-2
D gene: TRBD1
clone size: NA
J gene: TRBJ2-7
CDR3 protein: CASSLRTGGGNEQYF
CDR3 DNA: TGTGCCAGCAGCTTACGGACAGGGGGCGGCAACGAGCAGTACTTC

V gene: TRBV30
D gene: TRBD2
clone size: NA
J gene: TRBJ2-3
CDR3 protein: CAWKLAGGFTSTDTQYF
CDR3 DNA: TGTGCCTGGAAACTAGCGGGAGGGTTCACTAGCACAGATACGCAGTATTTT

V gene: TRBV5-1
D gene: NA
clone size: NA
J gene: TRBJ2-1
CDR3 protein: CASLAEASVGHYNEQFF
CDR3 DNA: TGCGCCAGCTTGGCTGAGGCCTCCGTCGGTCACTACAATGAGCAGTTCTTC

V gene: TRBV6-4
D gene: TRBD2
clone size: NA
J gene: TRBJ2-1
CDR3 protein: CASSRLADHAEQFF
CDR3 DNA: TGTGCCAGCAGTCGACTAGCGGACCATGCTGAGCAGTTCTTC

V gene: TRBV7-9
D gene: NA
clone size: NA
J gene: TRBJ2-7
CDR3 protein: CASSTSLDEQYF
CDR3 DNA: TGTGCCAGCAGTACGAGTTTAGACGAGCAGTACTTC

V gene: TRBV28
D gene: TRBD2
clone size: NA
J gene: TRBJ2-7
CDR3 protein: CASSPTSGGSSYEQYF
CDR3 DNA: TGTGCCAGCAGTCCAACTAGCGGGGGAAGCTCCTACGAGCAGTACTTC

V gene: TRBV5-1
D gene: TRBD2
clone size: NA
J gene: TRBJ2-7
CDR3 protein: CASGGREDGEQYF
CDR3 DNA: TGCGCCAGCGGGGGGCGGGAGGACGGCGAGCAGTACTTC

V gene: TRBV5-1
D gene: NA
clone size: once
J gene: TRBJ2-7
CDR3 protein: CASSFGRAYEQYF
CDR3 DNA: TGCGCCAGCAGCTTCGGGAGAGCCTACGAGCAGTACTTC

V gene: TRBV5-6
D gene: TRBD1
clone size: NA
J gene: TRBJ1-1
CDR3 protein: CASGVTGVSTEAFF
CDR3 DNA: TGTGCCAGCGGAGTGACAGGGGTAAGCACTGAAGCTTTCTTT

V gene: TRBV11-2
D gene: NA
clone size: once
J gene: TRBJ2-7
CDR3 protein: CASSHDISGDYEQYF
CDR3 DNA: TGTGCCAGCAGTCACGACATTTCCGGGGATTACGAGCAGTACTTC

V gene: TRBV4-2
D gene: NA
clone size: NA
J gene: TRBJ2-7
CDR3 protein: CASSQEVAVPSYEQYF
CDR3 DNA: TGTGCCAGCAGCCAAGAAGTTGCGGTTCCCTCCTACGAGCAGTACTTC

V gene: TRBV7-8
D gene: NA
clone size: NA
J gene: TRBJ1-1
CDR3 protein: CASSRDWNTEAFF
CDR3 DNA: TGTGCCAGCAGCCGCGACTGGAACACTGAAGCTTTCTTT

V gene: TRBV7-6
D gene: TRBD1
clone size: once
J gene: TRBJ2-1
CDR3 protein: CASRSLPGQTYNEQFF
CDR3 DNA: TGTGCCAGCAGGTCCCTCCCGGGACAGACATACAATGAGCAGTTCTTC